This entry describes one T cell receptor (beta chain). The sample originates from a study of T-cell reconstitution after alpha-beta-depleted transplantation in children. Germline CDR1 reads LGHDT; CDR2 reads YNNKEL (reference sequence). The trim removed 3 bases at V and 0 bases at J, leaving 5 bases unmatched. The CDR3 contains 16 residues. Preparation of the TCRbeta library was carried out with unique molecular identifiers. TCRdb reanalysed the PCR reads using MiXCR and keeps one entry per CDR3 protein. The table records roughly 500,000 distinct CDR3 sequences, about 33% of them present only once. The genes are TRBV3-1 and TRBJ2-1, with 7 bases lining up with TRBD2. The TCR was taken from a human donor who donated a stem cell graft to a child with aplastic anemia. The sequenced sample was PBMCs from the stem cell graft donor, obtained from the stem cell graft. The CDR3 reads CASSQRLAVSYNEQFF. The CDR3 DNA is TGTGCCAGCAGCCAGCGGCTAGCGGTCTCCTACAATGAGCAGTTCTTC.